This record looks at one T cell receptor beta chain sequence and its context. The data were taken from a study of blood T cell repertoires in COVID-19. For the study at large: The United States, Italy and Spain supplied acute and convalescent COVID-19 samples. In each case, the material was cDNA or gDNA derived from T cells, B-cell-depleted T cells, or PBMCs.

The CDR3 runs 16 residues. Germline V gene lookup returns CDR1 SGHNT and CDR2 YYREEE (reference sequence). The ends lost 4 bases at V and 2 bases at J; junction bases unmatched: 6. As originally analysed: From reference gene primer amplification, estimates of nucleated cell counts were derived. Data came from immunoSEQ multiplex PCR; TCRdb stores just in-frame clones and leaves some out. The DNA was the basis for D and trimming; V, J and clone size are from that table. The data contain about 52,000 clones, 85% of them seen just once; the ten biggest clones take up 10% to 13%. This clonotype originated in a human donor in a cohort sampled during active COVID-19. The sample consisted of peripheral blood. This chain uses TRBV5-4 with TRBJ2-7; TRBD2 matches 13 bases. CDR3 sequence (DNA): TGTGCCAGCAGCCCCGGGACTAGCGGGGCCCCCTACGAGCAGTACTTC. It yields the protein CASSPGTSGAPYEQYF. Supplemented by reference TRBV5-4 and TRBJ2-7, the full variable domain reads ETGVTQSPTHLIKTRGQQVTLRCSSQSGHNTVSWYQQALGQGPQFIFQYYREEENGRGNFPPRFSGLQFPNYSSELNVNALELDDSALYLCASSPGTSGAPYEQYFGPGTRLTVT.